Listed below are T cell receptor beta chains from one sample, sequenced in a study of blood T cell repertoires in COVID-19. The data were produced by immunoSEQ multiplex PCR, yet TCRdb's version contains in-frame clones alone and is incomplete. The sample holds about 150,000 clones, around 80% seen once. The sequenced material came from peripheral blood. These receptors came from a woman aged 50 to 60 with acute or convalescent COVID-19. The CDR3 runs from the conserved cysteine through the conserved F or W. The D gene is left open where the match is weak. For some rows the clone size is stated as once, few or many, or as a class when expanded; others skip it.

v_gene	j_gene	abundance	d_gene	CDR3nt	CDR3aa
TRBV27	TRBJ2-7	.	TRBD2	TGTGCCAGCAGACGAACGGGGGGCGAGCAGTACTTC	CASRRTGGEQYF
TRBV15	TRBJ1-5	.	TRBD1	TGTGCCACCAGCAGTACGGGACAGGGAGGGGGCAATCAGCCCCAGCATTTT	CATSSTGQGGGNQPQHF
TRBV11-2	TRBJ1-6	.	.	TGTGCCAGCAGCCCCAGCCGGGGGGCGGGTTCACCCCTCCACTTT	CASSPSRGAGSPLHF
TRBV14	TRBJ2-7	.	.	TGTGCCAGCAGCCAAGGGAGTTACGAGCAGTACTTC	CASSQGSYEQYF
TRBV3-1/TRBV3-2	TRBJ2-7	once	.	TGTGCCAGCAGCCAATACGACTGGGAGCAGTACTTC	CASSQYDWEQYF
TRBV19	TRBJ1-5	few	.	TGTGCCAGTAGTATATGGCAGGGTCAAGGTCAGCCCCAGCATTTT	CASSIWQGQGQPQHF
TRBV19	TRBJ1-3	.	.	TGTGCCAGTACAAAAGGGAGAACAGGAAACACCATATATTTT	CASTKGRTGNTIYF
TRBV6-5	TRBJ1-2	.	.	TGTGCCAGCGCTCAAGCGGGGGGCTACACCTTC	CASAQAGGYTF
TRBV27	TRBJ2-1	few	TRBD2	TGTGCCAGCACCCCACTAGCGGGTCACAATGAGCAGTTCTTC	CASTPLAGHNEQFF
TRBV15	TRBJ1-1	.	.	TGTGCCACCACAGGGCTGAACACTGAAGCTTTCTTT	CATTGLNTEAFF
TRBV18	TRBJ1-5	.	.	TGTGCCAGCTCACCACCGGCAGGGGCCCTGGGGCCCCAGCATTTT	CASSPPAGALGPQHF
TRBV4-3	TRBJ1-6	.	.	TGCGCCAGCAGCCAAGATAAAGGCAGGAATTCACCCCTCCACTTT	CASSQDKGRNSPLHF
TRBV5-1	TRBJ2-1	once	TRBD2	TGCGCCAGCAGCCAGAGGACTAGCGGGAGTTCGGGGGAGCAGTTCTTC	CASSQRTSGSSGEQFF
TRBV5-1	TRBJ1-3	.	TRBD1	TGCGCCAGCAGCCCCGGACAGGGCTCTGGAAACACCATATATTTT	CASSPGQGSGNTIYF
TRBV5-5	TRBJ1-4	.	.	TGTGCCAGCAGCTTGCTGACAGCGCAGAAGGAAAAACTGTTTTTT	CASSLLTAQKEKLFF
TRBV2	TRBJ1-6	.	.	TGTGCCAGCACCCCAGGACTTAATTCACCCCTCCACTTT	CASTPGLNSPLHF
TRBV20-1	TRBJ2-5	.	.	TGCAGTGCTACTGACCAGTACCAAGAGACCCAGTACTTC	CSATDQYQETQYF
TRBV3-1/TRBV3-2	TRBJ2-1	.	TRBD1	TGTGCCAGCAGCCTGGGACAGACCACCTACAATGAGCAGTTCTTC	CASSLGQTTYNEQFF
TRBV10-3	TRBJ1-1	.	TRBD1	TGTGCCACCGCCCCAGGGGGCGGCACTGAAGCTTTCTTT	CATAPGGGTEAFF
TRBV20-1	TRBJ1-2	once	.	TGCAGTGCTAACGGGAACTATGGCTACACCTTC	CSANGNYGYTF
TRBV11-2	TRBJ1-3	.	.	TGTGCCAGCAGCCGTCAGGGTTGGGGCGGAAACACCATATATTTT	CASSRQGWGGNTIYF
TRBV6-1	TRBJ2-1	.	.	TGTGCCAGCAGTGAAAAGTGGGTGGGCACCATGTGGATCTTC	CASSEKWVGTMWIF
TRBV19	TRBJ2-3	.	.	TGTGCCAGTAGTATCGGGTCGGCGGGATCAGATACGCAGTATTTT	CASSIGSAGSDTQYF
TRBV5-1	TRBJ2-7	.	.	TGCGCCAGCAGCGGCGGGTCGCCCTACGAGCAGTACTTC	CASSGGSPYEQYF
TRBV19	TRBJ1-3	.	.	TGTGCCAGTAGCGAACAGATCACCTCTGGAAACACCATATATTTT	CASSEQITSGNTIYF
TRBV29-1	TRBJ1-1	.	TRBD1	TGCAGCGGAAATTCACAGGGGGCGTATGGAGCTTTCTTT	CSGNSQGAYGAFF
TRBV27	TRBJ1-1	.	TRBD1	TGTGCCAGCAGTTATTGGACAGGGTCGAACACTGAAGCTTTCTTT	CASSYWTGSNTEAFF
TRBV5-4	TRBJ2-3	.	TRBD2	TGTGCCAGCAGCCCACCGGGACTAGCTGGCACAGATACGCAGTATTTT	CASSPPGLAGTDTQYF
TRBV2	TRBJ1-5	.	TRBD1	TGTGCCAGCAGTTTTAGGACAGGGAGGGGTGGAAATCAGCCCCAGCATTTT	CASSFRTGRGGNQPQHF
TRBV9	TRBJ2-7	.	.	TGTGCCAGCAGCGCAGGATCAGACTACGAGCAGTACTTC	CASSAGSDYEQYF
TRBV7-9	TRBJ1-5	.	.	TGTGCCAGCAGCTCGGAGGGATATAGCAATCAGCCCCAGCATTTT	CASSSEGYSNQPQHF
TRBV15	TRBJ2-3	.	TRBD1	TGTGCCACCAGCAGAGATTTTGGACAGGGGGCGTTAGGTACGCAGTATTTT	CATSRDFGQGALGTQYF
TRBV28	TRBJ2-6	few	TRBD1	TGTGCCACCAGACAGGGGGACCTCTCTGGGGCCAACGTCCTGACTTTC	CATRQGDLSGANVLTF
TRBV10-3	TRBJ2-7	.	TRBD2	TGTGCCATCAGATCCGGGACTAGCCACCAGGAGCAGTACTTC	CAIRSGTSHQEQYF
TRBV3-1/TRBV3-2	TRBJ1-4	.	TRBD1	TGTGCCAGCAGCTCCAGACAGGGACTGGAAAAACTGTTTTTT	CASSSRQGLEKLFF
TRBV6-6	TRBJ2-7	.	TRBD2	TGTGCCAGCAGTTGGCCTAGCGGGAGCAAAAACGAGCAGTACTTC	CASSWPSGSKNEQYF
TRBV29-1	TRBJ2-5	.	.	TGCAGCGTTGATAAGGGGGTAGAGACCCAGTACTTC	CSVDKGVETQYF
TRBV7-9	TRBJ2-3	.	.	TGTGCCAGCAGCTCCGGGTCTACGAGTACGCAGTATTTT	CASSSGSTSTQYF
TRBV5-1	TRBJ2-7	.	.	TGCGCCAGCAGCCCAGTACTACAGGCGAGCTCCTACGAGCAGTACTTC	CASSPVLQASSYEQYF
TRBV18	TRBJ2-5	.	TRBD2	TGTGCCAGCTCACCGGAAGTAGCGGGTAGGGGAGAGACCCAGTACTTC	CASSPEVAGRGETQYF
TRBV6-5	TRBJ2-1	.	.	TGTGCCAGCAGATACAGGGGAGGCAATGAGCAGTTCTTC	CASRYRGGNEQFF
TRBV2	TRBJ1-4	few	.	TGTGCCAGCAGAGACCCCAGGGTCGTTGGGGAAAAACTGTTTTTT	CASRDPRVVGEKLFF
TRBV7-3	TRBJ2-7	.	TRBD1	TGTGCCAGCAGCATACAGGGGGCTGGCGAGCAGTACTTC	CASSIQGAGEQYF